One and the same sample provided the 22 T cell receptor beta chains below, sequenced in a study of cytomegalovirus exposure and HLA in healthy donors. The PCR used 60 Vbeta and 13 Jbeta primers. TCRdb's table, derived via immunoSEQ multiplex PCR, lists solely in-frame clones and lacks some. Listed are under 70,000 clones; more than 9% falls within the top ten. Sample: PBMCs. The receptors here all came from a woman aged 25 to 39 in good health and CMV-seropositive.

Written as DNA, the CDR3 is TGTGCCAGCAGCGTAGGACAGGGGAGGCGGGATGAGCAGTTCTTC. Translation: CASSVGQGRRDEQFF. The V and J genes are TRBV9 and TRBJ2-1; 8 nucleotides match TRBD1. Germline V gives CDR1 SGDLS, CDR2 YYNGEE. The CDR3 is 15 amino acids. The J segment lost 8 bases and the V segment lost 0 bases, leaving 7 bases of the junction unmatched.

The V and J genes are TRBV14 and TRBJ1-2; 7 bases map to TRBD1. Germline values: CDR1 SGHDN, CDR2 FVKESK. Trimming at V came to 4 bases and at J to 4 bases, leaving 15 bases not matched to a gene. The CDR3 runs 17 residues. The CDR3 DNA is TGTGCCAGCAGCCCTAACCGGGACAGCCCTACGCGCTATGGCTACACCTTC. Its translation: CASSPNRDSPTRYGYTF.

J is TRBJ2-3 and V is TRBV30; TRBD1 matches 8 bases. CDR3 length equals 15 residues. From germline, CDR1 is GTSNPN and CDR2 SVGIG (reference sequence). J gave up 7 bases and V 0 bases, and 9 bases lay outside the gene matches. CDR3 loop: CAWSVRETGEYTQYF. The DNA for the CDR3 is TGTGCCTGGAGTGTACGAGAGACAGGGGAATATACGCAGTATTTT.

The chain recombines TRBV7-9 with TRBJ1-6, with 7 bases that match TRBD1. CDR3 length: 15 amino acids. Trimming removed 5 bases from V and 7 bases from J; junction bases left unmatched: 8. The germline V gene encodes CDR1 SEHNR and CDR2 FQNEAQ (reference sequence). CDR3 DNA: TGTGCCAGCAGCCTCGACAGGGCTGGAAATTCACCCCTCCACTTT. Translating it yields CASSLDRAGNSPLHF.

The V call is TRBV18, the J call TRBJ2-7, with a tentative D call TRBD2 (5 bases). Trimming shortened V by 6 bases and J by 2 bases, and 14 bases separated the two germline ends. Per germline, CDR1 KGHSH and CDR2 LQKENI. The CDR3 is 14 residues long. This CDR3 is CASSAGKGPYEQYF. CDR3 DNA sequence: TGTGCCAGCTCTGCCGGGAAAGGGCCCTACGAGCAGTACTTC.

Of note for this clone: This specimen includes other DNA sequences encoding the same CDR3. This chain's CDR3 is CAWSVGEATNTGELFF. CDR3 coding DNA: TGTGCCTGGAGTGTAGGGGAGGCAACGAACACCGGGGAGCTGTTTTTT. V is TRBV30 and J is TRBJ2-2; weak D call: TRBD2 (6 bases). The CDR3 sequence is 16 residues long. CDR1 is GTSNPN and CDR2 is SVGIG in the germline V gene (reference sequence). V was cut by 0 bases and J by 0 bases, with 11 bases left in between.

V gene TRBV30 combines with J gene TRBJ1-6, with 7 bases fitting TRBD1. After removal of 2 bases from V and 5 bases from J, the junction contained 3 bases not matched to a gene. The CDR3 runs 14 residues. Germline V lookup: CDR1 GTSNPN, CDR2 SVGIG (reference sequence). CDR3 in DNA: TGTGCCTGGAGTCCCGGGACAGATAATTCACCCCTCCACTTT. It codes for CAWSPGTDNSPLHF.

This chain connects TRBV9 to TRBJ2-1; D is unclear. Germline assignment: CDR1 SGDLS and CDR2 YYNGEE. V lost 1 base and J 8 bases, leaving 4 bases between the germline ends. CDR3 length: 11 residues. This chain's CDR3 is CASSVRDEQFF. The DNA of the CDR3 is TGTGCCAGCAGCGTACGGGATGAGCAGTTCTTC.

The V call is TRBV29-1, the J call TRBJ2-6; 7 nucleotides align to TRBD1. V dropped 3 bases and J dropped 4; count of bases not matched to a gene: 9. CDR1 SQVTM and CDR2 ANQGSEA come from the germline V gene. The CDR3 runs 16 residues. This CDR3 is CSVESTGAGGANVLTF. The CDR3 DNA sequence: TGCAGCGTTGAGTCAACAGGGGCCGGCGGGGCCAACGTCCTGACTTTC.

This chain joins TRBV7-9 and TRBJ2-7; TRBD1 matches 8 bases. The CDR3 spans 12 residues. With V trimmed by 5 bases and J by 12 bases, 9 bases remained unmatched. Per germline, CDR1 SEHNR and CDR2 FQNEAQ (reference sequence). In nucleotides, the CDR3 is TGTGCCAGCAGCCTCGGACAGGGAGAAAGGTACTTC. This encodes CASSLGQGERYF.

V and J are TRBV30 and TRBJ1-1; tentative D call: TRBD1 (5 bases). Trimming left V 0 bases short and J 0 bases short, with 5 bases between. The CDR3 is 13 residues long. Germline V lookup: CDR1 GTSNPN, CDR2 SVGIG (reference sequence). In DNA, the CDR3 is TGTGCCTGGAGTGTGGGGCTGAACACTGAAGCTTTCTTT. It yields the protein CAWSVGLNTEAFF.

This chain uses TRBV30 with TRBJ2-2; 8 bases are shared with TRBD1. The V segment lost 2 bases and the J segment 6 bases; nucleotides outside the gene matches: 2. CDR1 and CDR2 (germline): GTSNPN, SVGIG (reference sequence). This CDR3 region has 13 residues. The DNA for the CDR3 is TGTGCCTGGAGTCAGGGGGCAGCCGGGGAGCTGTTTTTT. Its protein is CAWSQGAAGELFF.

The rearrangement uses TRBV30 and TRBJ1-3; D gene uncertain. The CDR3 totals 12 residues. Germline assignment: CDR1 GTSNPN and CDR2 SVGIG (reference sequence). The germline V and J ends were trimmed by 3 bases and 8 bases, with 11 bases remaining between them. The CDR3 DNA sequence: TGTGCCTGGAGCGTTACTAGATACACCATATATTTT. It yields the protein CAWSVTRYTIYF. Looking up the rest from reference TRBV30 and TRBJ1-3 gives the full variable domain: SQTIHQWPATLVQPVGSPLSLECTVEGTSNPNLYWYRQAAGRGLQLLFYSVGIGQISSEVPQNLSASRPQDRQFILSSKKLLLSDSGFYLCAWSVTRYTIYFGEGSWLTVV.

This chain uses TRBV2 with TRBJ2-7, with 9 bases matching TRBD1. In germline, CDR1 is SNHLY, CDR2 FYNNEI. The V segment lost 4 bases and the J segment 3 bases; nucleotides outside the gene matches: 4. CDR3 size: 14 residues. The CDR3 region has the DNA TGTGCCAGCAGTGGACAGGGGGAGGACTACGAGCAGTACTTC. It encodes CASSGQGEDYEQYF.

CDR3 bases: TGTGCCAGCAGTGTTCAGCCAGGCTCCTACGAGCAGTACTTC. Protein: CASSVQPGSYEQYF. The chain uses TRBV2 and TRBJ2-7, with D uncertain. V lost 4 bases to trimming and J lost 0 bases, with 10 bases between them. CDR1 is SNHLY, CDR2 FYNNEI, per germline. There are 14 residues in the CDR3.

The rearrangement uses TRBV2 and TRBJ2-5; TRBD2 agrees at 8 bases. The junction had 6 bases not matched to a gene; V was cut back by 6 bases and J by 3 bases. Germline V gene data show CDR1 as SNHLY and CDR2 as FYNNEI. CDR3 length equals 14 residues. CDR3 protein: CASSPGLGKETQYF. CDR3 coding DNA: TGTGCCAGCAGCCCGGGACTAGGAAAAGAGACCCAGTACTTC.

The V call is TRBV5-1, the J call TRBJ2-1; D not resolved. V lost 0 bases and J lost 0, with 10 bases in between. This CDR3 comprises 16 residues. The germline V gene has CDR1 SGHRS and CDR2 YFSETQ. In nucleotides, the CDR3 is TGCGCCAGCAGCTTGGGAGTCCTTAGCTCCTACAATGAGCAGTTCTTC. Amino acid sequence: CASSLGVLSSYNEQFF. Drawing the rest from reference TRBV5-1 and TRBJ2-1, the complete variable domain is KAGVTQTPRYLIKTRGQQVTLSCSPISGHRSVSWYQQTPGQGLQFLFEYFSETQRNKGNFPGRFSGRQFSNSRSEMNVSTLELGDSALYLCASSLGVLSSYNEQFFGPGTRLTVL.

The chain links TRBV5-6 to TRBJ1-6; no clear D gene. Germline V gives CDR1 SGHDT, CDR2 YYEEEE. The V end was cut by 5 bases, the J end by 5 bases, with 5 bases between. The CDR3 is made up of 12 amino acids. The CDR3 loop is CASRFNNSPLHF. The CDR3 coding sequence is TGTGCCAGCAGATTTAATAATTCACCCCTCCACTTT. The entire variable domain, with the rest obtained from reference TRBV5-6 and TRBJ1-6, is as follows: DAGVTQSPTHLIKTRGQQVTLRCSPKSGHDTVSWYQQALGQGPQFIFQYYEEEERQRGNFPDRFSGHQFPNYSSELNVNALLLGDSALYLCASRFNNSPLHFGNGTRLTVT.

In DNA, the CDR3 is TGTGCCAGCAGCTGGGGGGACACTGAAGCTTTCTTT. Translating it yields CASSWGDTEAFF. The chain recombines TRBV5-6 with TRBJ1-1, with D perhaps TRBD1 (5 bases). The V gene lost 3 bases and the J gene lost 3 bases, with 6 bases spanning the gap. The germline gives CDR1 SGHDT, CDR2 YYEEEE. This CDR3 has 12 amino acids.

The chain couples TRBV12-5 to TRBJ1-1, with 8 bases fitting TRBD1. The CDR3 consists of 13 residues. Germline V gives CDR1 LGHNT, CDR2 FRNRAP. Trimming removed 6 bases from V and 3 bases from J; junction bases left unmatched: 3. CDR3 nucleotides: TGTGCTAGTGGCCCGGACAGGGACACTGAAGCTTTCTTT. This sequence encodes CASGPDRDTEAFF. Variable domain in full (rest from reference TRBV12-5 and TRBJ1-1): DARVTQTPRHKVTEMGQEVTMRCQPILGHNTVFWYRQTMMQGLELLAYFRNRAPLDDSGMPKDRFSAEMPDATLATLKIQPSEPRDSAVYFCASGPDRDTEAFFGQGTRLTVV.

The chain joins TRBV28 to TRBJ2-7; a weak D match, TRBD2 (5 bases). V lost 3 bases and J lost 3, with 12 bases in between. This CDR3 has 14 residues. Germline V gives CDR1 MDHEN, CDR2 SYDVKM. This chain's CDR3 is CASSFPGILYEQYF. The CDR3, as DNA: TGTGCCAGCAGTTTTCCCGGGATCCTCTACGAGCAGTACTTC.

This rearrangement joins TRBV5-4 to TRBJ2-1; unclear D gene. The ends were cut back, 0 bases at V and 5 bases at J, with 6 bases in the middle. The CDR3 consists of 13 residues. Germline CDR1 and CDR2: SGHNT and YYREEE (reference sequence). The CDR3 loop reads CASSLDPDNEQFF. DNA of the CDR3: TGTGCCAGCAGCTTGGACCCAGACAATGAGCAGTTCTTC.